The 10 T cell receptor beta chains presented below share a single source sample, sequenced in a study of cytomegalovirus exposure and HLA in healthy donors. It was with 60 Vbeta and 13 Jbeta primers that the PCR ran. The method was immunoSEQ multiplex PCR; TCRdb's version includes in-frame clones alone and lacks a portion of them. This table holds some 130,000 clones. Sequences were obtained from PBMCs. The source is a woman in her thirties or forties in good health and CMV-seropositive.

The chain uses TRBV27 and TRBJ2-5; TRBD2 matches at 10 bases. The CDR3 extends over 18 amino acids. V shed 1 base and J 2 bases; nucleotides not matched to a gene: 10. Germline V gene sequence: CDR1 MNHEY, CDR2 SMNVEV (reference sequence). The CDR3 reads CASSLYPRGTSEQETQYF. The CDR3 coding sequence is TGTGCCAGCAGTTTATACCCCCGCGGGACTAGCGAGCAAGAGACCCAGTACTTC.

The V call is TRBV11-1, the J call TRBJ2-1; 11 bases fit TRBD2. In germline, CDR1 is SGHAT, CDR2 FQDESV (reference sequence). The V and J ends lost 8 bases and 7 bases, in that order; junction bases with no gene match: 7. The CDR3 consists of 14 residues. CDR3 loop: CASGSSGRSNEQFF. CDR3 DNA: TGTGCCAGCGGATCTAGCGGGAGGAGTAATGAGCAGTTCTTC.

The V call is TRBV5-8, the J call TRBJ2-3; 7 nucleotides line up with TRBD1. This CDR3 comprises 16 residues. CDR1 and CDR2 (germline): SGHTS, YDEGEE. With 0 bases clipped from V and 3 bases from J, the junction kept 7 bases outside the gene matches. The CDR3 DNA follows: TGTGCCAGCAGCTTGGGGGACAGACGGCAGACAGATACGCAGTATTTT. Translated: CASSLGDRRQTDTQYF.

The rearrangement joins TRBV13 to TRBJ2-7, with D hard to call. The CDR3 length is 14 residues. CDR1 and CDR2 from the germline V gene are PRHDT and FYEKMQ (reference sequence). V lost 5 bases to trimming and J lost 3 bases, with 14 bases between them. Here the CDR3 DNA reads TGTGCCAGCAGCCTCTACTCCAGCGTCTACGAGCAGTACTTC. Residues: CASSLYSSVYEQYF.

The chain has TRBV9 and TRBJ2-7; D is possibly TRBD2 (7 bases). Per germline, CDR1 SGDLS and CDR2 YYNGEE. The CDR3 covers 16 residues. V lost 0 bases and J 1 base, leaving 14 bases between the germline ends. The CDR3 nucleotides are TGTGCCAGCAGCGTAGGGGGGCTAGCGGAGTCCTACGAGCAGTACTTC. It is translated as CASSVGGLAESYEQYF.

The V and J genes are TRBV4-1 and TRBJ1-5, with D perhaps matching TRBD1 (6 bases). From germline, CDR1 is MGHRA and CDR2 YSYEKL. V was cut by 0 bases and J by 11 bases, with 17 bases left in between. The CDR3 length is 15 residues. CDR3 in amino acids: CASSQEEQGIRSQHF. The CDR3 coding sequence is TGCGCCAGCAGCCAAGAGGAACAGGGCATTAGGTCCCAGCATTTT.

The chain carries TRBV7-9 and TRBJ2-2; D may be TRBD1 (5 bases). The CDR3 spans 16 residues. V was pared by 4 bases and J by 0 bases, with 12 bases between. Germline CDR1 and CDR2: SEHNR and FQNEAQ (reference sequence). The DNA for the CDR3 is TGTGCCAGCAGCTACCCGGACAAAGCGAACACCGGGGAGCTGTTTTTT. It translates to CASSYPDKANTGELFF.

The rearrangement uses TRBV5-1 and TRBJ1-1; D is unclear. Germline V gene lookup returns CDR1 SGHRS and CDR2 YFSETQ. This CDR3 comprises 14 residues. The V end was cut by 5 bases, the J end by 0 bases, with 11 bases between. The CDR3 region has the DNA TGCGCCAGCAGTCGAGACACCATGAACACTGAAGCTTTCTTT. This gives the protein CASSRDTMNTEAFF.

The rearrangement links TRBV4-2 to TRBJ2-2, with a possible D match to TRBD2 (5 bases). V lost 6 bases and J 1 base, leaving 12 bases between the germline ends. The CDR3 loop spans 15 amino acids. The V gene's germline CDR1 is LGHNA and CDR2 YNFKEQ. In DNA, the CDR3 is TGTGCCAGCAGTCCGGAGGTCTTGAACACCGGGGAGCTGTTTTTT. Translation: CASSPEVLNTGELFF.

The chain links TRBV19 to TRBJ1-1; TRBD1 might be the D (6 bases). The V gene lost 5 bases and the J gene lost 1 base, with 11 bases spanning the gap. The CDR3 length is 14 residues. Germline-derived CDR1 and CDR2 are LNHDA and SQIVND (reference sequence). The DNA for the CDR3 is TGTGCCAGTAGTCCTTCACAGGGGAACACTGAAGCTTTCTTT. Its protein is CASSPSQGNTEAFF.